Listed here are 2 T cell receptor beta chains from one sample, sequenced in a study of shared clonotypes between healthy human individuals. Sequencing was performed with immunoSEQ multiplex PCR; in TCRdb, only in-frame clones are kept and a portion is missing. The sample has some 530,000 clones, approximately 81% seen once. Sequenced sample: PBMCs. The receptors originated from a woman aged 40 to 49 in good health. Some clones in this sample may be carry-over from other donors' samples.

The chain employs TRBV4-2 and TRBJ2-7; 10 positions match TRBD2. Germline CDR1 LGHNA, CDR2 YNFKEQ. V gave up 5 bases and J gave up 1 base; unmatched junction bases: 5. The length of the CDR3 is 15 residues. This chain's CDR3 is CASSRGLADSYEQYF. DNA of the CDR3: TGTGCCAGCAGCAGAGGACTAGCGGATTCCTACGAGCAGTACTTC.

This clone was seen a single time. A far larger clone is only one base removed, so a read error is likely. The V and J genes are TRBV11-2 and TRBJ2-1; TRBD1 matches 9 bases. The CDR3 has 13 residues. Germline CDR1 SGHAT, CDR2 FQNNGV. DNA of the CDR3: TGTGCCAACAGCATCACAGGGGGCGGTGAGCAGTTCTTC. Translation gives CANSITGGGEQFF.